The TCR beta chain under discussion was sequenced for a study of blood T cell repertoires in COVID-19. Study background: Researchers got acute and convalescent COVID-19 samples from the United States, Italy and Spain. Nucleic acid was either cDNA or gDNA, and it came from T cells, B-cell-depleted T cells, or PBMCs.

In the authors' workflow: Using reference gene primer amplification, nucleated cell counts were estimated. The protocol was immunoSEQ multiplex PCR, while the TCRdb copy is restricted to in-frame clones and leaves out a portion. V, J and clone size reflect that table, while D and trimming were determined from the DNA. The sample has some 150,000 clones; 65% to 90% are singletons. V dropped 3 bases and J dropped 4 bases, with 24 bases sitting between them. Germline loops: CDR1 MNHNS, CDR2 SASEGT. The CDR3 sequence is 18 residues long. This sequence was found in a man aged 45 to 65 with acute or convalescent COVID-19. The chain links TRBV6-1 to TRBJ1-2; a possible D gene is TRBD1 (6 bases). The specimen was peripheral blood. The DNA for the CDR3 is TGTGCCAGCAGTGAGGGGGGAGCTCTCGGGGGGCAGCTCTATGGCTACACCTTC. Its translation is CASSEGGALGGQLYGYTF.